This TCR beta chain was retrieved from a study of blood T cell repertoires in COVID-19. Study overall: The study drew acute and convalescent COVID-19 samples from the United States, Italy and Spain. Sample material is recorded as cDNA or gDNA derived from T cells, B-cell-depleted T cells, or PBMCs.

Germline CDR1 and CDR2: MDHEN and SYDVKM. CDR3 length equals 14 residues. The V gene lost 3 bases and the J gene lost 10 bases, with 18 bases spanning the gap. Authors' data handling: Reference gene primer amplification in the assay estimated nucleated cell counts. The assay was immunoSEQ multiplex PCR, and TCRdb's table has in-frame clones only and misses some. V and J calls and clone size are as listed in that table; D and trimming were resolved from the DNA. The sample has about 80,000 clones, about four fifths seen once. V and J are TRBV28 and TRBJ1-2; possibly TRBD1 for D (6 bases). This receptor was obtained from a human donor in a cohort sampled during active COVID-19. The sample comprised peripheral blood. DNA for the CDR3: TGTGCCAGCAGTTTCTCGGACAGAGACCTCGACTACACCTTC. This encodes CASSFSDRDLDYTF.